This passage covers 16 T cell receptor beta chains from one sample sequenced in a study of T-cell reconstitution after alpha-beta-depleted transplantation in children. Construction of the TCRbeta library involved unique molecular identifiers. From the PCR reads, TCRdb called clonotypes with MiXCR, one entry per CDR3 protein. The sample includes hundreds of thousands of distinct CDR3 sequences, 16% of them seen just once. The source material was PBMCs, mostly from graft donor cells, sampled 360 days after TCRalphabeta/CD19-depleted stem cell transplant. The receptors derive from a boy in the first two years of life who had a stem cell transplant for Wiskott-Aldrich syndrome, so the T cells may come from the graft donor.

A remark on this clonotype: At one end, the junction sequence differs from germline, possibly due to a read error. CDR3 amino acids: CASSPPGTGGTF. The DNA of the CDR3 is TGTGCCAGCTCACCACCGGGGACAGGGGGGACCTTC. This chain uses TRBV18 with TRBJ2-1; 11 bases map to TRBD1. Germline CDR1 KGHSH, CDR2 LQKENI. The CDR3 runs 12 residues.

The rearrangement joins TRBV18 to TRBJ2-7; a weak D match, TRBD1 (5 bases). Germline V lookup: CDR1 KGHSH, CDR2 LQKENI. The CDR3 contains 14 residues. Trimming cost V 3 bases and J 4 bases, with 13 bases left between them. The CDR3 nucleotides read TGTGCCAGCTCACCGCGACAGTTGGGGTACGAGCAGTACTTC. This encodes CASSPRQLGYEQYF.

This sequence joins TRBV15 and TRBJ1-4; D ambiguous. The V and J ends lost 0 bases and 5 bases respectively, with 10 bases between them. The germline V gene encodes CDR1 LNHNV and CDR2 YYDKDF (reference sequence). This CDR3 contains 15 residues. Here the CDR3 reads CATSRDGRWNEKLFF. Here the CDR3 DNA reads TGTGCCACCAGCAGAGATGGGCGGTGGAATGAAAAACTGTTTTTT.

This clonotype was detected ten times or more. The chain is built from TRBV10-1 and TRBJ2-7, with 9 positions matching TRBD2. Germline V gene data show CDR1 as WNHNN and CDR2 as SYGVQD (reference sequence). With V trimmed by 8 bases and J by 3 bases, 2 bases remained unmatched. The CDR3 is 12 residues long. This CDR3 reads CASGTSNYEQYF. The CDR3, as DNA: TGCGCCAGCGGGACTAGCAACTACGAGCAGTACTTC.

In this sample, this clonotype turned up a few times. V is TRBV4-1 and J is TRBJ2-6; 9 bases agree with TRBD2. This CDR3 region has 19 residues. V gave up 3 bases and J gave up 0 bases; unmatched junction bases: 9. CDR1 MGHRA and CDR2 YSYEKL come from the germline V gene. Here the CDR3 reads CASSHRGGASPSGANVLTF. The CDR3 DNA reads as TGCGCCAGCAGCCACCGCGGGGGGGCTTCACCCTCTGGGGCCAACGTCCTGACTTTC.

This chain connects TRBV27 to TRBJ1-6; D perhaps matches TRBD1 (5 bases). This CDR3 spans 16 amino acids. CDR1 and CDR2 (germline): MNHEY, SMNVEV (reference sequence). V was trimmed by 5 bases and J by 0 bases, leaving 11 bases between them. DNA for the CDR3: TGTGCCAGCAGTCGTCACAGGAGCTCCTATAATTCACCCCTCCACTTT. It codes for CASSRHRSSYNSPLHF.

Notes on this clonotype: Sequence at one end of the junction differs from germline and may be a read error. CDR3 loop: CAISESVGKNIQNF. The CDR3 region has the DNA TGTGCCATCAGTGAGTCCGTAGGGAAAAACATTCAGAACTTC. This chain links TRBV10-3 with TRBJ2-4; D is ambiguous. The germline gives CDR1 ENHRY, CDR2 SYGVKD. There are 14 residues in the CDR3.

This chain uses TRBV5-1 with TRBJ2-3, with TRBD1 matching 8 bases. The germline CDR1 and CDR2 sequences are SGHRS and YFSETQ. The trim removed 4 bases at V and 0 bases at J, leaving 7 bases unmatched. The CDR3 is 16 residues long. The CDR3 region is CASSRGQGRSTDTQYF. CDR3 bases: TGCGCCAGCAGCAGAGGACAGGGTAGAAGCACAGATACGCAGTATTTT.

The chain is built from TRBV25-1 and TRBJ2-7; D is tentatively TRBD1 or TRBD2 (5 bases each). CDR1 is MGHDK, CDR2 SYGVNS, per germline. With 0 bases removed from V and 6 bases from J, the gap between germline ends came to 12 bases. This CDR3 spans 14 amino acids. In DNA form, the CDR3 reads TGTGCCAGCAGTGAATATTTGGGGGTAAGCGAGCAGTACTTC. Protein product: CASSEYLGVSEQYF.

This chain links TRBV27 with TRBJ2-5; D may match TRBD1 or TRBD2 (5 bases each). CDR3 size: 13 residues. V was pared by 5 bases and J by 5 bases, with 12 bases between. Per germline, CDR1 MNHEY and CDR2 SMNVEV (reference sequence). The CDR3 DNA sequence: TGTGCCAGCAGTAACTGGGGACGGGAGACCCAGTACTTC. Its translation is CASSNWGRETQYF.

Only a few counts were recorded for this clonotype. The chain uses TRBV2 and TRBJ2-1; 14 nucleotides align to TRBD2. V was pared by 6 bases and J by 0 bases, with 7 bases of the junction left unmatched. The CDR3 loop spans 18 amino acids. Germline CDR1 SNHLY, CDR2 FYNNEI. CDR3 nucleotides: TGTGCCAGCAGGAGCCCCGGGACTAGCGGGGGCTCCTACAATGAGCAGTTCTTC. It is translated as CASRSPGTSGGSYNEQFF.

This clonotype was seen only a few times. The rearrangement joins TRBV5-8 to TRBJ1-1, with no clear D. Per the germline V gene, CDR1 is SGHTS and CDR2 is YDEGEE. This CDR3 has 17 residues. V lost 0 bases to trimming and J lost 1 base, with 16 bases between them. CDR3 DNA: TGTGCCAGCAGCTTGGCAGCGACCTCCCACCCGAACACTGAAGCTTTCTTT. Its protein product is CASSLAATSHPNTEAFF.

V usage is TRBV29-1 and J usage is TRBJ1-1; TRBD1 is a possible D gene (6 bases). CDR1 and CDR2 (germline): SQVTM, ANQGSEA. The V end was cut by 5 bases, the J end by 1 base, with 8 bases between. The CDR3 is made up of 12 amino acids. The CDR3 coding sequence is TGCAGCGTTAGGGGGAGGAACACTGAAGCTTTCTTT. This gives the protein CSVRGRNTEAFF. Drawing the rest from reference TRBV29-1 and TRBJ1-1, the complete variable domain is SAVISQKPSRDICQRGTSLTIQCQVDSQVTMMFWYRQQPGQSLTLIATANQGSEATYESGFVIDKFPISRPNLTFSTLTVSNMSPEDSSIYLCSVRGRNTEAFFGQGTRLTVV.

The rearrangement joins TRBV7-9 to TRBJ2-1; 11 bases match TRBD2. Looked up from germline, CDR1 is SEHNR and CDR2 is FQNEAQ (reference sequence). CDR3 size: 15 residues. Losses at the gene ends were 3 bases for V and 6 bases for J; bases not matched to a gene: 4. CDR3: CASSLTSGNVNEQFF. In DNA form, the CDR3 reads TGTGCCAGCAGCTTGACTAGCGGGAATGTCAATGAGCAGTTCTTC.

This clonotype was picked up a small number of times. The rearrangement links TRBV20-1 to TRBJ2-7; weak D call: TRBD1 (6 bases). Trimming stripped 6 bases from V and 2 bases from J, with 14 bases between. The CDR3 length is 13 residues. Per germline, CDR1 DFQATT and CDR2 SNEGSKA (reference sequence). DNA of the CDR3: TGCAGTGCCCTCGGACAGACGACCTACGAGCAGTACTTC. Its protein is CSALGQTTYEQYF.

This clonotype came up a few times. CDR3 protein: CASSLSLATSEVDEQYF. CDR3 DNA sequence: TGTGCCAGCAGCTTATCGCTCGCGACTAGCGAAGTCGACGAGCAGTACTTC. The chain couples TRBV7-2 to TRBJ2-7, with 8 bases fitting TRBD2. With 2 bases clipped from V and 5 bases from J, the junction kept 14 bases outside the gene matches. This CDR3 is built from 17 residues. Per the germline V gene, CDR1 is SGHTA and CDR2 is FQGNSA.